This T cell receptor beta chain was observed in a study of T cells after yellow fever vaccination. Study-wide context: With SMART-Seq v4 Ultra Low Input, the fractions containing low cell numbers were prepared.

TCRdb re-called the 5' RACE reads with MiXCR, one entry per CDR3 protein. The sample holds some 320,000 distinct CDR3 sequences, around 10% seen once. CDR3 length: 12 residues. The germline V gene has CDR1 SGHTA and CDR2 FQGNSA. V lost 6 bases to trimming and J lost 11 bases, with 16 bases between them. There are a few counts of this clonotype. The sequenced sample was CD4+ T cells sorted from PBMCs, obtained 45 days after the yellow fever booster vaccination. The source of this sequence is a man aged 18 to 30 who received the YFV17D yellow fever vaccine. This chain links TRBV7-2 with TRBJ1-1; D is unresolved. The CDR3 sequence: CASSFSGVGAFF. In DNA form, the CDR3 reads TGTGCCAGCAGTTTCAGTGGGGTGGGGGCTTTCTTT.